This entry describes one T cell receptor (beta chain). Antigen unknown. The sample originates from a study of OX40 agonist ivuxolimab in advanced cancers. Study details: Every 2 weeks, ivuxolimab was infused into the patients intravenously at between 0.01 and 10 mg/kg. Patients achieving partial responses numbered three: one hepatocellular carcinoma case and two cutaneous melanoma cases.

Study-level results: CD8+ T cells showed, on average, more clonal expansion than CD4+ cells. No determination was made of the antigen specificity of the expanded peripheral T cells.

Generated by immunoSEQ multiplex PCR, the TCRdb table keeps only in-frame clones and is missing some. The sample has about 73,000 clones, around 90% seen once. CDR3 length: 16 amino acids. J gave up 9 bases and V 3 bases, and 9 bases lay outside the gene matches. Germline values: CDR1 SGHNT, CDR2 YYREEE (reference sequence). The material was CD4+ or CD8+ T cells sorted from blood, obtained in a trial of the OX40 agonist ivuxolimab. This TCR derives from an adult with an advanced solid tumor such as melanoma, head and neck, liver or kidney cancer. The V gene is TRBV5-4, the J gene TRBJ2-3, with 14 bases aligning to TRBD2. CDR3 sequence (DNA): TGTGCCAGCAGCTCCGGGACTAGCGGGGGATGGGCGACGCAGTATTTT. It is translated as CASSSGTSGGWATQYF.